The source of this TCR beta chain is a study of cytomegalovirus exposure and HLA in healthy donors. Study-wide results and caveats: In vitro checks showed that a few CMV-associated chains really do target CMV antigens.

Worth noting for this clone: Its antigen is not known.

TCRdb's copy holds only in-frame clones and misses some; the assay was immunoSEQ multiplex PCR. Found here are about 98,000 clones, roughly 90% of them singletons; the top ten hold about 6.5%. The source of this sequence is a man aged 18 to 29 in good health and CMV-seropositive. The material sequenced was PBMCs.

The CDR3 region has the DNA TGTGCCAGCAGCTTATCTAGCGGGGGGGGAATAGATACGCAGTATTTT. Encoded protein: CASSLSSGGGIDTQYF. This chain connects TRBV5-4 to TRBJ2-3, with TRBD2 matching 12 bases. CDR1 and CDR2 from the germline V gene are SGHNT and YYREEE (reference sequence). The CDR3 contains 16 residues. V was pared by 2 bases and J by 5 bases, with 6 bases of the junction left unmatched. Combining the CDR3 with reference TRBV5-4 and TRBJ2-3 gives the whole variable domain ETGVTQSPTHLIKTRGQQVTLRCSSQSGHNTVSWYQQALGQGPQFIFQYYREEENGRGNFPPRFSGLQFPNYSSELNVNALELDDSALYLCASSLSSGGGIDTQYFGPGTRLTVL.